This TCR beta chain stems from a study of spatial heterogeneity in lung cancer. This clonotype was counted ten times or more. The CDR3 runs 13 residues. V lost 4 bases and J lost 2, with 9 bases in between. Germline values: CDR1 MDHEN, CDR2 SYDVKM. TCRdb reanalysed the 5' RACE reads using MiXCR and keeps one entry per CDR3 protein. The sample lists tens of thousands of distinct CDR3 sequences, roughly 7% occurring once. The time point was: sample taken at primary tumor resection. Extraction of whole RNA from tumor, nontumor lung or frozen PBMC preceded unsorted sequencing. The TCR sequence derives from a female donor with early-stage non-small cell lung cancer. The input for sequencing was PBMCs, taken at surgery. The chain carries TRBV28 and TRBJ2-7, with D uncertain. The DNA for the CDR3 is TGTGCCAGCAGTTCCTCGGTCCCCTACGAGCAGTACTTC. This sequence encodes CASSSSVPYEQYF.